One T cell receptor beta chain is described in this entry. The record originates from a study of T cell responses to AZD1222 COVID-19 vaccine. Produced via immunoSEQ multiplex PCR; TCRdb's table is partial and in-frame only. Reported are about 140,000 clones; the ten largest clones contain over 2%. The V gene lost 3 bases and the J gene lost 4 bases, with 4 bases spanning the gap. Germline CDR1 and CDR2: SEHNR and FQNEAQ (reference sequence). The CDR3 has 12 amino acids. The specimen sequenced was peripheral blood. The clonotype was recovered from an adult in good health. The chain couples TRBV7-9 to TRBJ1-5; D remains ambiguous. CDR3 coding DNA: TGTGCCAGCAGCTTCGGAAATCAGCCCCAGCATTTT. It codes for CASSFGNQPQHF.